This TCR beta chain was identified during a study of radiation and T cells in renal cell carcinoma. Time point given: blood 4 weeks post-SBRT, at nephrectomy. Treatment described: 15 Gy SBRT to primary tumor, nephrectomy 4 weeks later. Data came from immunoSEQ multiplex PCR; TCRdb stores just in-frame clones and leaves some out. The table lists approximately 80,000 clones, 89% of them singletons, with 5% to 7.5% in the top ten. This sequence originates from a woman in her 70s with renal cell carcinoma. Sequenced material: blood, taken from a patient whose treatment included radiotherapy and nephrectomy.

As DNA, the CDR3 is TGTGCCAGCAGTGAATATGGACAGACCTACGAGCAGTACTTC. Translated, it gives CASSEYGQTYEQYF. The rearrangement uses TRBV2 and TRBJ2-7; TRBD1 is a possible D gene (6 bases). Trimming removed 2 bases from V and 2 bases from J, with 10 bases in between. This CDR3 region has 14 residues. Germline assignment: CDR1 SNHLY and CDR2 FYNNEI.